This T cell receptor beta chain originates from a study of cytomegalovirus exposure and HLA in healthy donors. Sequencing was performed with immunoSEQ multiplex PCR; in TCRdb, only in-frame clones are kept and a portion is missing. The sample includes about 360,000 clones, around 86% of them seen just once. V was pared by 3 bases and J by 6 bases, with 15 bases between. The CDR3 is made up of 14 amino acids. Germline CDR1 WNHNN, CDR2 SYGVQD (reference sequence). As to this clone: What it binds is unknown.

Findings and caveats of the study: Rarity held for most TCR sequences, but there were some public TCRs that occurred in many donors. Subsequent analysis of the roughly 120 validation repertoires found a tendency for first-cohort TCR clusters to co-occur.

The genes are TRBV10-1 and TRBJ2-7; D may be TRBD1 (7 bases). The specimen was PBMCs. This TCR derives from a woman between 18 and 30 years old in good health and CMV-seronegative. The CDR3 DNA reads as TGCGCCAGCAGTGATGGCAGGGGGGATCGCGAGCAGTACTTC. This translates into CASSDGRGDREQYF.